This record concerns one T cell receptor beta chain sequence. The antigen is unknown. This sample is drawn from a study of shared clonotypes between healthy human individuals. Overall study context: Each donor's CD4 naive and CD4 memory cells filled three plates apiece, CD8 naive two, and CD8 memory one.

Study-wide findings and caveats: Limited genetic and exposure-history diversity came from having few donors.

At deep level, the assay was performed. Clones were read by immunoSEQ multiplex PCR, and TCRdb kept only the in-frame ones, dropping some. This sample yields about a million clones, of which about 75% are seen a single time; around 1.4% belongs to the top ten. Germline V gene sequence: CDR1 SNHLY, CDR2 FYNNEI. The ends lost 6 bases at V and 9 bases at J; junction bases unmatched: 14. CDR3 length equals 16 residues. The sequence was collected from a young man in good health. The J gene is TRBJ1-6, the V gene TRBV2; 7 bases are shared with TRBD1. The material sequenced was memory CD4+ T cells sorted from blood. Subset meaning: CD45RA-negative fraction. Written as DNA, the CDR3 is TGTGCCAGCAGAGACCATACAGGGGAACGCGGTTCACCCCTCCACTTT. Its translation is CASRDHTGERGSPLHF.